This T cell receptor beta chain was captured by sequencing in a study of Tregs in tolerant kidney transplant recipients. Libraries were prepared by immunoSEQ multiplex PCR; TCRdb keeps only in-frame clonotypes and omits some of them. The data hold 50,000 or so clones, with 91% observed a single time. Unstimulated Tregs (CD4+CD25+CD127-) and CD4+CD25- non-Tregs were sorted from PBMCs. As concerns this clone: Its target is unknown.

Regarding the study as a whole: Expanding Tregs on activated donor B cells appeared to best identify donor-specific TCRbeta clones. The small number of patients limits these findings pending further validation.

Source material: Tregs from blood. The TCR comes from a human donor in good health.

In DNA, the CDR3 is TGTGCCTGGAGTGTGGGTACGTGGAGCGGGAGTGAGCAGTTCTTC. Protein: CAWSVGTWSGSEQFF. The chain uses TRBV30 and TRBJ2-1, with 8 bases that match TRBD2. This CDR3 is 15 amino acids long. V lost 0 bases, J lost 9 bases, and 10 bases stayed unmatched. Germline V gene data show CDR1 as GTSNPN and CDR2 as SVGIG (reference sequence).